The 11 T cell receptor beta chains in this list originate from one sample, sequenced in a study of monozygotic twins with inflammatory bowel disease. TCRdb derives one entry per CDR3 protein from the 5' RACE reads, leaving out DNA. Seen in this sample are some 330,000 distinct CDR3 sequences; the ten most common clones hold roughly 5.2%. The specimen sequenced was blood. The receptors derive from a human donor with ulcerative colitis or Crohn's disease, or a healthy co-twin of an affected twin (not recorded which).

The chain combines TRBV3-1 with TRBJ2-1. CDR3 length: 14 amino acids. CDR1 LGHDT and CDR2 YNNKEL come from the germline V gene (reference sequence). This CDR3 reads CASSQGTRYNEQFF.

The chain employs TRBV5-1 and TRBJ1-1. This CDR3 is built from 15 residues. Germline loops: CDR1 SGHRS, CDR2 YFSETQ. CDR3 sequence reads: CASLLSPAGGTEAFF.

The chain is built from TRBV9 and TRBJ2-1; TCRdb's D call, TRBD1, is unchecked because there is no DNA. The CDR3 extends over 15 amino acids. Looked up from germline, CDR1 is SGDLS and CDR2 is YYNGEE. The CDR3 here is CASSVAAGAYNEQFF.

The gene calls are TRBV5-1 and TRBJ2-1; TCRdb returns TRBD2, unconfirmable since there is no DNA. The length of the CDR3 is 16 residues. Germline lookup yields CDR1 SGHRS and CDR2 YFSETQ. CDR3 region: CASSLGGLAVNNEQFF.

The rearrangement links TRBV11-2 to TRBJ2-3; the TRBD2 assignment by TCRdb is unverifiable without DNA. This CDR3 has 17 amino acids. CDR1 SGHAT and CDR2 FQNNGV come from the germline V gene. The CDR3 region is CASSLIPGTSLTDTQYF.

The V and J genes are TRBV6-1 and TRBJ2-1; TCRdb selects TRBD2, and the lack of DNA leaves this call unchecked. The CDR3 loop spans 17 amino acids. Per germline, CDR1 MNHNS and CDR2 SASEGT. The CDR3: CASGAVAGGPGNNEQFF.

V gene TRBV5-1 combines with J gene TRBJ2-3; TCRdb names TRBD2, which stays unverified in the absence of DNA. The CDR3 length is 17 residues. Germline V gene data show CDR1 as SGHRS and CDR2 as YFSETQ. The CDR3 spells CASSLQWALSSTDTQYF.

The chain combines TRBV28 with TRBJ2-5; as DNA is missing, the TRBD1 call by TCRdb cannot be tested. CDR1 MDHEN and CDR2 SYDVKM come from the germline V gene. The CDR3 loop spans 15 amino acids. The CDR3 reads CASSRPGQRQETQYF.

The CDR3: CASSYPQGQRYQMDYGYTF. The chain combines TRBV11-1 with TRBJ1-2; the D call from TCRdb, TRBD1, cannot be confirmed without DNA. CDR3 length: 19 residues. Germline assignment: CDR1 SGHAT and CDR2 FQDESV (reference sequence). Full variable domain (missing parts from reference TRBV11-1 and TRBJ1-2): EAEVAQSPRYKITEKSQAVAFWCDPISGHATLYWYRQILGQGPELLVQFQDESVVDDSQLPKDRFSAERLKGVDSTLKIQPAELGDSAMYLCASSYPQGQRYQMDYGYTFGSGTRLTVV.

The chain is built from TRBV20-1 and TRBJ2-7; lacking DNA, the TRBD2 call made by TCRdb goes unchecked. Germline V lookup: CDR1 DFQATT, CDR2 SNEGSKA (reference sequence). The CDR3 has 13 amino acids. The CDR3 is CSALGLRSYEQYF.

The V gene is TRBV5-6, the J gene TRBJ2-1; lacking DNA, the TRBD2 call made by TCRdb goes unchecked. The germline V gene has CDR1 SGHDT and CDR2 YYEEEE. The CDR3 loop spans 16 amino acids. CDR3 in amino acids: CASRRVPGLGNNEQFF. Based on the CDR3 plus reference TRBV5-6 and TRBJ2-1, the full variable domain is DAGVTQSPTHLIKTRGQQVTLRCSPKSGHDTVSWYQQALGQGPQFIFQYYEEEERQRGNFPDRFSGHQFPNYSSELNVNALLLGDSALYLCASRRVPGLGNNEQFFGPGTRLTVL.